The 8 T cell receptor beta chains given below trace back to one sample, sequenced in a study of blood T cell repertoires in COVID-19. Data came from immunoSEQ multiplex PCR; TCRdb stores just in-frame clones and leaves some out. Of about 300,000 clones in the sample, approximately 84% were seen once. Sequencing used peripheral blood. The receptors here all came from a human donor with COVID-19, enrolled during active disease. The donor label of this sample is uncertain.

The chain has TRBV3-1 (or the pseudogene TRBV3-2) and TRBJ1-1; 10 nucleotides match TRBD1. Germline lookup yields CDR1 LGHDT and CDR2 YNNKEL (reference sequence). This CDR3 is built from 14 residues. The V and J ends lost 4 bases and 4 bases, in that order; junction bases with no gene match: 3. CDR3 protein: CASSLRDRGTEAFF. For the CDR3, the DNA is TGTGCCAGCAGCCTTAGGGACAGGGGCACTGAAGCTTTCTTT.

The chain combines TRBV12-3 or TRBV12-4 with TRBJ1-1; D may be TRBD1 (6 bases). The V gene lost 3 bases and the J gene lost 6 bases, with 11 bases spanning the gap. This CDR3 has 13 residues. The DNA of the CDR3 is TGTGCCAGCAGTTTTCGCAGGGGAGCTGAAGCTTTCTTT. Protein product: CASSFRRGAEAFF.

V is TRBV28 and J is TRBJ1-1, with 9 bases that match TRBD1. With 3 bases clipped from V and 4 bases from J, the junction kept 6 bases outside the gene matches. Germline assignment: CDR1 MDHEN and CDR2 SYDVKM. The CDR3 extends over 15 amino acids. CDR3 protein: CASSFSPGQGTEAFF. CDR3 sequence (DNA): TGTGCCAGCAGTTTTTCCCCGGGACAGGGCACTGAAGCTTTCTTT. Full variable domain (missing parts from reference TRBV28 and TRBJ1-1): DVKVTQSSRYLVKRTGEKVFLECVQDMDHENMFWYRQDPGLGLRLIYFSYDVKMKEKGDIPEGYSVSREKKERFSLILESASTNQTSMYLCASSFSPGQGTEAFFGQGTRLTVV.

The chain joins TRBV5-8 to TRBJ2-2; tentative D call: TRBD1 (5 bases). The germline gives CDR1 SGHTS, CDR2 YDEGEE. This CDR3 spans 16 amino acids. Between the trimmed V and J ends, which lost 1 base and 1 base, there was a span of 11 bases. DNA of the CDR3: TGTGCCAGCAGCTTGTTCCAGGGTCAGAACACCGGGGAGCTGTTTTTT. Its translation: CASSLFQGQNTGELFF.

V and J are TRBV2 and TRBJ2-7; TRBD2 aligns across 8 bases. This CDR3 contains 13 residues. V shed 3 bases, J shed 8 bases, and the junction held 6 bases outside the gene matches. Germline assignment: CDR1 SNHLY and CDR2 FYNNEI. The chain's CDR3 is CASSDGGDWQQYF. The DNA for the CDR3 is TGTGCCAGCAGTGACGGGGGGGATTGGCAGCAGTACTTC.

The gene calls are TRBV4-2 and TRBJ1-2, with 11 bases lining up with TRBD1. V shed 2 bases and J 5 bases; nucleotides not matched to a gene: 7. Germline V gene data show CDR1 as LGHNA and CDR2 as YNFKEQ. This CDR3 is 16 amino acids long. The CDR3 DNA reads as TGTGCCAGCAGCCAAACGGGACAGGGGGGTTCGTATGGCTACACCTTC. It yields the protein CASSQTGQGGSYGYTF.

This clone has just a few counts. The chain is built from TRBV7-2 and TRBJ2-7; 8 positions agree with TRBD2. The CDR3 extends over 16 amino acids. V lost 1 base, J lost 1 base, and 6 bases stayed unmatched. CDR1 and CDR2 from the germline V gene are SGHTA and FQGNSA. For the CDR3, the DNA is TGTGCCAGCAGCTTAGGTGCTAGCGGGTCTTCCTACGAGCAGTACTTC. Residues: CASSLGASGSSYEQYF.

J is TRBJ2-1 and V is TRBV5-1, with 12 bases matching TRBD2. Germline lookup yields CDR1 SGHRS and CDR2 YFSETQ. This CDR3 is 15 amino acids long. The V gene end was trimmed by 4 bases and the J gene end by 6 bases; junction bases not matched to a gene: 5. The CDR3 sequence: CASSGLAGSVNEQFF. As DNA, the CDR3 is TGCGCCAGCAGCGGACTAGCGGGATCGGTCAATGAGCAGTTCTTC.